This TCR beta chain was recorded in a study of cytomegalovirus exposure and HLA in healthy donors. Study at large: An earlier analysis identified 120 million or so unique TCR beta sequences in about 170 million T cells. Study results and limitations: According to the study, around 160 TCR beta chains were cytomegalovirus-associated. Sequencing depth across donors, presence/absence analyses assumed, was roughly uniform. Most TCR sequences were seen very rarely across donors, but some public TCRs occurred in many.

It was with 60 Vbeta and 13 Jbeta primers that the PCR ran. Data came from immunoSEQ multiplex PCR; TCRdb stores just in-frame clones and leaves some out. Here the sample spans some 130,000 clones, approximately 80% being singletons. About this clone itself: Antigen specificity is unknown.

The CDR3 has 16 amino acids. V was clipped by 3 bases and J by 3 bases, with 15 bases between them. The chain carries TRBV5-7 and TRBJ1-4; D gene ambiguous. TRBV5-7 is flagged as an ORF with uncertain function. This receptor was identified in a human donor in good health. The specimen was PBMCs. The CDR3 protein is CASSWLGMRANEKLFF. In nucleotides, the CDR3 is TGTGCCAGCAGCTGGTTAGGGATGAGGGCTAATGAAAAACTGTTTTTT.